This is a list of T cell receptor beta chains from one sample in a study of Graves' ophthalmopathy and Graves' hyperthyroidism. Using its own MiXCR run on the multiplex PCR reads, TCRdb lists one record per CDR3 protein. The sample yields about 370,000 distinct CDR3 sequences, about a sixth seen once. Sequenced input: peripheral blood. The origin of the receptors is an adult woman with stable Graves' hyperthyroidism. Each CDR3 is given with its conserved first and last residue. D genes are given only for firm matches. Some rows have no size entry. The others give once, few or many, or a class for an expanded clone.

v_call: TRBV6-1
cdr3_length: 13
clone_size: -
j_call: TRBJ2-7
d_call: -
cdr3_aa: CASSVSGFGEQYF
cdr3_nt: TGTGCCAGCAGTGTATCCGGGTTCGGCGAGCAGTACTTC

v_call: TRBV11-2
cdr3_length: 16
clone_size: many
j_call: TRBJ1-3
d_call: -
cdr3_aa: CASSLVPPGTGNTIYF
cdr3_nt: TGTGCCAGCAGCTTAGTTCCCCCGGGTACTGGAAACACCATATATTTT

v_call: TRBV6-2/TRBV6-3
cdr3_length: 14
clone_size: many
j_call: TRBJ2-7
d_call: -
cdr3_aa: CASSRLAEPYEQYF
cdr3_nt: TGTGCCAGCAGCCGCCTGGCGGAACCCTACGAGCAGTACTTC

v_call: TRBV12-3/TRBV12-4
cdr3_length: 16
clone_size: -
j_call: TRBJ1-5
d_call: -
cdr3_aa: CASSLGLWATNQPQDF
cdr3_nt: TGTGCCAGCAGTTTAGGCCTGTGGGCTACCAATCAGCCCCAGGACTTT

v_call: TRBV7-6
cdr3_length: 13
clone_size: many
j_call: TRBJ1-3
d_call: -
cdr3_aa: CASSSYSGNTIYF
cdr3_nt: TGTGCCAGCAGCTCCTACTCTGGAAACACCATATATTTT

v_call: TRBV7-2
cdr3_length: 15
clone_size: -
j_call: TRBJ2-2
d_call: -
cdr3_aa: CASSLAPTLGGELFF
cdr3_nt: TGTGCCAGCAGCTTAGCTCCTACCCTGGGCGGGGAGCTGTTTTTT

v_call: TRBV7-3
cdr3_length: 13
clone_size: many
j_call: TRBJ2-7
d_call: TRBD1
cdr3_aa: CASSTDRGYEQYF
cdr3_nt: TGTGCCAGCAGCACAGACAGGGGCTACGAGCAGTACTTC

v_call: TRBV4-3
cdr3_length: 13
clone_size: few
j_call: TRBJ1-5
d_call: -
cdr3_aa: CASSPWENQPQHF
cdr3_nt: TGCGCCAGCAGCCCATGGGAAAATCAGCCCCAGCATTTT

v_call: TRBV28
cdr3_length: 13
clone_size: -
j_call: TRBJ2-2
d_call: TRBD2
cdr3_aa: CASSGAGVGELFF
cdr3_nt: TGTGCCAGCAGCGGTGCGGGGGTCGGGGAGCTGTTTTTT

v_call: TRBV24-1
cdr3_length: 15
clone_size: many
j_call: TRBJ2-5
d_call: -
cdr3_aa: CATSDFRASQETQYF
cdr3_nt: TGTGCCACCAGTGATTTCAGGGCATCTCAAGAGACCCAGTACTTC

v_call: TRBV29-1
cdr3_length: 13
clone_size: -
j_call: TRBJ2-6
d_call: -
cdr3_aa: CSVPESGANVLTF
cdr3_nt: TGCAGCGTTCCGGAATCTGGGGCCAACGTCCTGACTTTC

v_call: TRBV28
cdr3_length: 13
clone_size: many
j_call: TRBJ1-5
d_call: -
cdr3_aa: CASNLEGWQPQHF
cdr3_nt: TGTGCCAGCAACTTGGAGGGGTGGCAGCCCCAGCATTTT

v_call: TRBV10-3
cdr3_length: 12
clone_size: -
j_call: TRBJ2-7
d_call: -
cdr3_aa: CAISVAPEGQYF
cdr3_nt: TGTGCCATCAGTGTAGCACCCGAAGGGCAGTACTTC

v_call: TRBV9
cdr3_length: 17
clone_size: many
j_call: TRBJ2-5
d_call: TRBD1
cdr3_aa: CASSVDRQGKYQETQYF
cdr3_nt: TGTGCCAGCAGCGTAGACCGACAGGGAAAGTACCAAGAGACCCAGTACTTC

v_call: TRBV4-3
cdr3_length: 17
clone_size: many
j_call: TRBJ1-6
d_call: TRBD1
cdr3_aa: CASSQGGQGAPLTPLHF
cdr3_nt: TGCGCCAGCAGCCAAGGGGGACAGGGGGCCCCCCTGACACCCCTCCACTTT

v_call: TRBV12-3/TRBV12-4
cdr3_length: 13
clone_size: many
j_call: TRBJ1-2
d_call: -
cdr3_aa: CASRDNANYGYTF
cdr3_nt: TGTGCCAGCAGGGACAATGCTAACTATGGCTACACCTTC

v_call: TRBV27
cdr3_length: 14
clone_size: -
j_call: TRBJ1-1
d_call: -
cdr3_aa: CASRTGYPNTEAFF
cdr3_nt: TGTGCCAGCAGAACGGGGTACCCGAACACTGAAGCTTTCTTT

v_call: TRBV6-1
cdr3_length: 15
clone_size: many
j_call: TRBJ2-5
d_call: TRBD1
cdr3_aa: CASSLRDSLLETQYF
cdr3_nt: TGTGCCAGCAGCCTCCGGGACAGTCTCTTGGAGACCCAGTACTTC

v_call: TRBV12-3/TRBV12-4
cdr3_length: 16
clone_size: -
j_call: TRBJ2-4
d_call: TRBD2
cdr3_aa: CASSRLGGKGLNIQYF
cdr3_nt: TGTGCCAGCAGTAGACTGGGAGGGAAGGGGCTAAACATTCAGTACTTC

v_call: TRBV7-9
cdr3_length: 16
clone_size: many
j_call: TRBJ2-3
d_call: -
cdr3_aa: CASSLLDGSSTDTQYF
cdr3_nt: TGTGCCAGCAGCTTACTGGACGGATCTAGCACAGATACGCAGTATTTT

v_call: TRBV12-3/TRBV12-4
cdr3_length: 16
clone_size: many
j_call: TRBJ1-5
d_call: TRBD1
cdr3_aa: CASSLVGQGSYQPQHF
cdr3_nt: TGTGCCAGCAGTTTAGTGGGACAGGGGAGTTATCAGCCCCAGCATTTT

v_call: TRBV20-1
cdr3_length: 13
clone_size: many
j_call: TRBJ2-7
d_call: TRBD1
cdr3_aa: CSVPGQGSYEQYF
cdr3_nt: TGCAGTGTCCCGGGACAGGGTTCCTACGAGCAGTACTTC

v_call: TRBV6-5
cdr3_length: 17
clone_size: many
j_call: TRBJ2-7
d_call: -
cdr3_aa: CASSYTYSGTYYYEQYF
cdr3_nt: TGTGCCAGCAGTTACACCTATTCCGGGACTTACTACTACGAGCAGTACTTC

v_call: TRBV20-1
cdr3_length: 12
clone_size: many
j_call: TRBJ2-5
d_call: -
cdr3_aa: CSARDLEETQYF
cdr3_nt: TGCAGTGCTAGAGATCTAGAAGAGACCCAGTACTTC

v_call: TRBV5-1
cdr3_length: 12
clone_size: many
j_call: TRBJ2-7
d_call: -
cdr3_aa: CASSSNRDKQYF
cdr3_nt: TGCGCCAGCAGCTCCAACCGGGACAAGCAGTACTTC

v_call: TRBV2
cdr3_length: 17
clone_size: many
j_call: TRBJ2-7
d_call: TRBD2
cdr3_aa: CASSERWASGRINEQYF
cdr3_nt: TGTGCCAGCAGTGAAAGGTGGGCTAGCGGGAGAATCAACGAGCAGTACTTC

v_call: TRBV6-2/TRBV6-3
cdr3_length: 13
clone_size: many
j_call: TRBJ2-7
d_call: -
cdr3_aa: CASRRDRVYEQYF
cdr3_nt: TGTGCCAGCAGACGGGACCGAGTATACGAGCAATACTTC

v_call: TRBV10-1
cdr3_length: 18
clone_size: few
j_call: TRBJ2-2
d_call: TRBD2
cdr3_aa: CASTGGSAGGGGAGELFF
cdr3_nt: TGCGCCAGCACCGGAGGCTCAGCGGGAGGGGGCGGTGCCGGGGAGCTGTTTTTT

v_call: TRBV24-1
cdr3_length: 15
clone_size: many
j_call: TRBJ2-2
d_call: -
cdr3_aa: CATSDLQGNTGELFF
cdr3_nt: TGTGCCACCAGTGATTTGCAGGGAAACACCGGGGAGCTGTTTTTT

v_call: TRBV5-1
cdr3_length: 14
clone_size: many
j_call: TRBJ2-7
d_call: TRBD2
cdr3_aa: CASSLTAGAYEQYF
cdr3_nt: TGCGCCAGCAGCTTAACCGCGGGAGCTTACGAGCAGTACTTC

v_call: TRBV20-1
cdr3_length: 13
clone_size: many
j_call: TRBJ2-7
d_call: -
cdr3_aa: CSARQGAPHEQYF
cdr3_nt: TGCAGTGCTAGACAGGGTGCCCCTCACGAGCAGTACTTC

v_call: TRBV4-1
cdr3_length: 17
clone_size: many
j_call: TRBJ1-6
d_call: -
cdr3_aa: CASSQVYREGYNSPLHF
cdr3_nt: TGCGCCAGCAGCCAAGTATACAGGGAGGGATATAATTCACCCCTCCACTTT

v_call: TRBV30
cdr3_length: 14
clone_size: many
j_call: TRBJ1-5
d_call: TRBD1
cdr3_aa: CAWSIGQGGQPQHF
cdr3_nt: TGTGCCTGGAGTATTGGACAGGGCGGGCAGCCCCAGCATTTT

v_call: TRBV28
cdr3_length: 15
clone_size: once
j_call: TRBJ1-5
d_call: -
cdr3_aa: CASSSPGTPNQPQHF
cdr3_nt: TGTGCCAGCAGTTCACCCGGGACCCCCAATCAGCCCCAGCATTTT

v_call: TRBV2
cdr3_length: 12
clone_size: many
j_call: TRBJ1-6
d_call: TRBD1
cdr3_aa: CARRQGDSPLHF
cdr3_nt: TGTGCCAGAAGACAGGGTGATTCACCCCTCCACTTT

v_call: TRBV24-1
cdr3_length: 12
clone_size: many
j_call: TRBJ2-5
d_call: -
cdr3_aa: CATQGGTETQYF
cdr3_nt: TGTGCCACCCAAGGGGGGACAGAGACCCAGTACTTC

v_call: TRBV2
cdr3_length: 15
clone_size: many
j_call: TRBJ2-7
d_call: -
cdr3_aa: CASSEGYGVSYEQYF
cdr3_nt: TGTGCCAGCAGTGAAGGATACGGGGTTTCCTACGAGCAGTACTTC

v_call: TRBV20-1
cdr3_length: 13
clone_size: many
j_call: TRBJ2-5
d_call: -
cdr3_aa: CSATQGFGETQYF
cdr3_nt: TGCAGTGCCACACAGGGTTTTGGAGAGACCCAGTACTTC

v_call: TRBV6-1
cdr3_length: 15
clone_size: -
j_call: TRBJ1-5
d_call: -
cdr3_aa: CASSGYGGAYQPQHF
cdr3_nt: TGTGCCAGCAGTGGGTACGGAGGCGCTTATCAGCCCCAGCATTTT